These 16 T cell receptor beta chains share one sample of origin, sequenced in a study of shared clonotypes between healthy human individuals. Assay: immunoSEQ multiplex PCR; the TCRdb copy retains only in-frame clones and omits some. In the table there are 500,000 to 650,000 clones, roughly 79% of which are singletons. Sequencing was done on a sample of PBMCs. All receptors come from a woman aged 40 to 49 in good health. Some clones in this sample may be carry-over from other donors' samples.

This clone has just a few counts. Other nucleotide sequences from this sample produce the same CDR3. This rearrangement joins TRBV5-1 to TRBJ1-3, with 9 nucleotides matching TRBD1. Germline lookup yields CDR1 SGHRS and CDR2 YFSETQ. The CDR3 is 15 residues long. Germline trimming cut 5 bases from V and 1 base from J; bases unmatched to any gene: 4. The CDR3 nucleotides are TGCGCCAGCAGGCCGGGACAGGGATCTGGAAACACCATATATTTT. The encoded protein is CASRPGQGSGNTIYF.

This chain uses TRBV7-3 with TRBJ2-1; D gene ambiguous. Germline CDR1 is SGHTA and CDR2 is FQGTGA. V lost 1 base and J 3 bases, leaving 16 bases between the germline ends. The CDR3 consists of 17 residues. CDR3 coding DNA: TGTGCCAGCAGCTTAAGACGGGTGACGCGAGACTACAATGAGCAGTTCTTC. It encodes CASSLRRVTRDYNEQFF.

The chain employs TRBV9 and TRBJ2-1; D remains ambiguous. With 4 bases removed from V and 8 bases from J, the gap between germline ends came to 19 bases. The CDR3 length is 15 residues. Germline values: CDR1 SGDLS, CDR2 YYNGEE. The CDR3 protein is CASSLGFVGRDEQFF. The CDR3 DNA sequence: TGTGCCAGCAGCTTGGGGTTCGTTGGGCGCGATGAGCAGTTCTTC.

J is TRBJ2-1 and V is TRBV10-2, with 10 bases aligning to TRBD2. J was trimmed by 6 bases and V by 8 bases; bases with no gene match: 13. Germline V gene sequence: CDR1 WSHSY, CDR2 SAAADI. This CDR3 has 16 amino acids. This CDR3 reads CASWTSGPLLVNEQFF. The CDR3 DNA reads as TGCGCCAGCTGGACTAGCGGACCACTTCTTGTCAATGAGCAGTTCTTC.

The chain is built from TRBV5-1 and TRBJ2-7; no firm D call. Germline V gene sequence: CDR1 SGHRS, CDR2 YFSETQ. The CDR3 extends over 14 amino acids. Trimming stripped 0 bases from V and 2 bases from J, with 9 bases between. The CDR3 sequence: CASSLVGRTYEQYF. The DNA of the CDR3 is TGCGCCAGCAGCTTGGTTGGCAGAACCTACGAGCAGTACTTC. Combining the CDR3 with reference TRBV5-1 and TRBJ2-7 gives the whole variable domain KAGVTQTPRYLIKTRGQQVTLSCSPISGHRSVSWYQQTPGQGLQFLFEYFSETQRNKGNFPGRFSGRQFSNSRSEMNVSTLELGDSALYLCASSLVGRTYEQYFGPGTRLTVT.

V and J are TRBV5-1 and TRBJ1-1; D gene uncertain. The CDR3 spans 15 residues. The V end lost 0 bases, the J end lost 1 base, and 10 bases lay between the germline ends. In germline, CDR1 is SGHRS, CDR2 YFSETQ. The CDR3 nucleotides are TGCGCCAGCAGCTTGGGAGTAGTGACGAACACTGAAGCTTTCTTT. It specifies CASSLGVVTNTEAFF.

A few counts support this clone. J is TRBJ2-5 and V is TRBV30; 7 nucleotides agree with TRBD2. The J call may be faulty, since TRBJ2-7 better matches the DNA end. The CDR3 is 12 residues long. The germline gives CDR1 GTSNPN, CDR2 SVGIG (reference sequence). CDR3 amino acids: CAWSVTSLEQYF. In DNA, the CDR3 is TGTGCCTGGAGTGTGACTAGCCTCGAGCAGTACTTC.

A single count supports this clone. The chain combines TRBV28 with TRBJ1-1, with D possibly matching TRBD1 (6 bases). V was clipped by 8 bases and J by 4 bases, with 17 bases between them. This CDR3 contains 14 residues. Germline V lookup: CDR1 MDHEN, CDR2 SYDVKM. The CDR3, as DNA: TGTGCCAGCTTGGGGGCGCATGTGGGCACTGAAGCTTTCTTT. It yields the protein CASLGAHVGTEAFF.

The CDR3 spells CASSPGQGKGYTF. CDR3 bases: TGTGCCAGCTCACCGGGACAGGGTAAAGGCTACACCTTC. The chain joins TRBV18 to TRBJ1-2; the match to TRBD1 covers 9 bases. From germline, CDR1 is KGHSH and CDR2 LQKENI. V dropped 3 bases and J dropped 8; count of bases not matched to a gene: 4. The CDR3 extends over 13 amino acids.

The CDR3 nucleotides are TGCAGCGTTGGAACTAGCGACCAGTTCTTC. This translates into CSVGTSDQFF. This sequence joins TRBV29-1 and TRBJ2-1, with TRBD2 matching over 7 bases. J was trimmed by 13 bases and V by 4 bases; bases with no gene match: 4. CDR1 and CDR2 from the germline V gene are SQVTM and ANQGSEA. There are 10 residues in the CDR3.

The chain is built from TRBV5-4 and TRBJ2-2; perhaps TRBD1 as D (6 bases). Trimming left V 1 base short and J 7 bases short, with 14 bases between. This CDR3 comprises 15 residues. Germline assignment: CDR1 SGHNT and CDR2 YYREEE (reference sequence). The CDR3, as DNA: TGTGCCAGCAGCTTGACAGGACAGAGGATCGGGGAGCTGTTTTTT. This encodes CASSLTGQRIGELFF.

This clone was seen repeatedly, ten times or more. The chain recombines TRBV7-3 with TRBJ2-3; D is unresolved. Germline loops: CDR1 SGHTA, CDR2 FQGTGA. There are 13 residues in the CDR3. The V and J ends lost 2 bases and 8 bases respectively, with 11 bases between them. The CDR3 DNA is TGTGCCAGCAGCTTAGCCCCTCTGGGTACGCAGTATTTT. Amino acid sequence: CASSLAPLGTQYF.

The chain combines TRBV2 with TRBJ2-2; the D gene is possibly TRBD2 (7 bases). Germline CDR1 is SNHLY and CDR2 is FYNNEI. With 7 bases removed from V and 4 bases from J, the gap between germline ends came to 22 bases. The CDR3 extends over 17 amino acids. The CDR3 sequence: CASNLVRGGAGTGELFF. The CDR3 nucleotides are TGTGCCAGCAACCTCGTTAGAGGGGGGGCGGGCACCGGGGAGCTGTTTTTT.

This rearrangement joins TRBV21-1 to TRBJ2-4; TRBD2, the D gene given by the table, was not confirmed from the DNA. TRBV21-1 is annotated as a pseudogene. This CDR3 has 15 amino acids. CDR3 in amino acids: CASSGVAPAKNIQYF. CDR3 coding DNA: TGTGCCAGCAGCGGGGTAGCGCCAGCCAAAAACATTCAGTACTTC.

This clone was seen a handful of times. The V call is TRBV7-9, the J call TRBJ1-1; D is uncertain. The CDR3 totals 14 residues. Trimming stripped 0 bases from V and 2 bases from J, with 7 bases between. Per germline, CDR1 SEHNR and CDR2 FQNEAQ (reference sequence). CDR3 loop: CASSLAERNTEAFF. CDR3 nucleotides: TGTGCCAGCAGCTTAGCGGAGAGAAACACTGAAGCTTTCTTT.

The gene calls are TRBV7-9 and TRBJ2-7, with D perhaps matching TRBD2 (5 bases). Per germline, CDR1 SEHNR and CDR2 FQNEAQ (reference sequence). CDR3 length: 12 amino acids. V lost 5 bases and J lost 7, with 12 bases in between. The CDR3: CASSPTGGEQYF. The CDR3, as DNA: TGTGCCAGCAGCCCGACGGGCGGGGAGCAGTACTTC. Together with reference TRBV7-9 and TRBJ2-7, the CDR3 gives the full variable domain: DTGVSQNPRHKITKRGQNVTFRCDPISEHNRLYWYRQTLGQGPEFLTYFQNEAQLEKSRLLSDRFSAERPKGSFSTLEIQRTEQGDSAMYLCASSPTGGEQYFGPGTRLTVT.